The 16 T cell receptor beta chains below were found in one sample sequenced in a study of CD8 T cells in ankylosing spondylitis. TCRdb itself ran the 5' RACE reads through MiXCR, one entry per CDR3 protein. The sample carries around 210,000 distinct CDR3 sequences, approximately 8% recorded once. The sequenced material came from blood, either unsorted or a sorted T cell fraction (not recorded which). The receptors stem from a female donor with ankylosing spondylitis or in good health (not recorded which).

Ten or more counts support this clonotype. V gene TRBV4-3 combines with J gene TRBJ1-3; no clear D. The length of the CDR3 is 14 residues. The V end lost 0 bases, the J end lost 4 bases, and 7 bases lay between the germline ends. CDR1 and CDR2 (germline): LGHNA, YSLEER. The CDR3 DNA is TGCGCCAGCAGCCAAGAGAAAATGGGAAACACCATATATTTT. Protein product: CASSQEKMGNTIYF.

This clonotype was seen ten or more times. The chain has TRBV20-1 and TRBJ2-2; D possibly corresponds to TRBD2 (5 bases). Trimming left V 1 base short and J 6 bases short, with 27 bases between. This CDR3 contains 19 residues. Germline V lookup: CDR1 DFQATT, CDR2 SNEGSKA (reference sequence). Written as DNA, the CDR3 is TGCAGTGCTAGAGTGCAGACGGGATTGTCTGGTGACCGGGCCGGGGAGCTGTTTTTT. This encodes CSARVQTGLSGDRAGELFF.

This clonotype was seen more than once but under ten times. This chain joins TRBV7-2 and TRBJ2-1; a possible D gene is TRBD1 (5 bases). The CDR3 extends over 13 amino acids. With 3 bases removed from V and 9 bases from J, the gap between germline ends came to 12 bases. From germline, CDR1 is SGHTA and CDR2 FQGNSA. The CDR3 here is CASSFRAESEQFF. The CDR3 bases are TGTGCCAGCAGCTTCAGGGCGGAATCTGAGCAGTTCTTC.

This clonotype was seen many times. The CDR3 coding sequence is TGCAGTGCTACTACAGGTATTTTCTACAATGAGCAGTTCTTC. It specifies CSATTGIFYNEQFF. The gene calls are TRBV20-1 and TRBJ2-1, with D possibly matching TRBD1 (5 bases). This CDR3 spans 14 amino acids. Germline V gene sequence: CDR1 DFQATT, CDR2 SNEGSKA (reference sequence). V was cut by 4 bases and J by 3 bases, with 13 bases left in between.

Turning to this clonotype: A clone one base away is much larger, so this may be a read error. The V and J genes are TRBV2 and TRBJ2-7, with 8 bases lining up with TRBD2. Germline assignment: CDR1 SNHLY and CDR2 FYNNEI. This CDR3 has 15 residues. CDR3 residues: CTSSEAGAPSYEQYF. CDR3 DNA: TGTACCAGCAGTGAAGCGGGGGCCCCCAGTTACGAGCAGTACTTC.

This clonotype was counted at least ten times. This CDR3 reads CASSPPKARPHEQFF. CDR3 DNA: TGCGCCAGCAGCCCCCCCAAGGCGAGGCCCCATGAGCAGTTCTTC. This rearrangement joins TRBV5-1 to TRBJ2-1, with no clear D. V lost 4 bases and J lost 8, with 19 bases in between. Per germline, CDR1 SGHRS and CDR2 YFSETQ. This CDR3 comprises 15 residues.

This clonotype was seen at least ten times. The chain couples TRBV11-2 to TRBJ1-1, with D unresolved. This CDR3 spans 14 amino acids. Trimming stripped 3 bases from V and 4 bases from J, with 12 bases between. Germline assignment: CDR1 SGHAT and CDR2 FQNNGV. CDR3 nucleotides: TGTGCCAGCAGCTTCGTACGGGGAAGCACTGAAGCTTTCTTT. Translating it yields CASSFVRGSTEAFF.

This clonotype was detected many times. V gene TRBV5-1 combines with J gene TRBJ2-5; tentative D call: TRBD2 (6 bases). V was shortened by 4 bases and J by 4 bases, with 20 bases between the two germline ends. The length of the CDR3 is 16 residues. Germline lookup yields CDR1 SGHRS and CDR2 YFSETQ. The CDR3, as DNA: TGCGCCAGCAGCCTCCGGGCGGGGCGGGGATCAGAGACCCAGTACTTC. Translation: CASSLRAGRGSETQYF.

About this clonotype itself: This may be a read error, as it is one base from a much larger clone. J is TRBJ2-1 and V is TRBV28, with D perhaps matching TRBD1 or TRBD2 (5 bases each). Germline V gene sequence: CDR1 MDHEN, CDR2 SYDVKM. This CDR3 contains 15 residues. The CDR3 DNA follows: TGTGCCAACAGTCCCGGGACCCAGAGGGGTAATGAGCAGTTCTTC. Its translation is CANSPGTQRGNEQFF. Looking up the rest from reference TRBV28 and TRBJ2-1 gives the full variable domain: DVKVTQSSRYLVKRTGEKVFLECVQDMDHENMFWYRQDPGLGLRLIYFSYDVKMKEKGDIPEGYSVSREKKERFSLILESASTNQTSMYLCANSPGTQRGNEQFFGPGTRLTVL.

This clonotype was recorded at least ten times. This sequence joins TRBV5-1 and TRBJ2-2; D assignment may be TRBD1 or TRBD2 (6 bases each). Trimming shortened V by 2 bases and J by 1 base, and 12 bases separated the two germline ends. This CDR3 has 16 amino acids. Germline lookup yields CDR1 SGHRS and CDR2 YFSETQ. The CDR3 nucleotides are TGCGCCAGCAGCTTAGCACAGGGACTGAACACCGGGGAGCTGTTTTTT. Residues: CASSLAQGLNTGELFF.

In its sample, this clonotype was seen a few times. This rearrangement joins TRBV6-2 or TRBV6-3 to TRBJ1-2; 7 nucleotides align to TRBD1. Germline-derived CDR1 and CDR2 are MNHEY and SVGEGT. The CDR3 covers 14 residues. V lost 7 bases to trimming and J lost 6 bases; unmatched junction nucleotides: 11. The CDR3 spells CASIDRDGIHGYTF. In nucleotides, the CDR3 is TGTGCCAGCATCGACAGGGACGGAATACATGGCTACACCTTC.

This clonotype was found many times. An end of the junction differs from the germline gene, which may be a read error. The chain recombines TRBV2 with TRBJ2-1; D is unresolved. CDR3 length: 10 residues. Germline CDR1 reads SNHLY; CDR2 reads FYNNEI. The CDR3 loop reads CASGGSEPLF. Here the CDR3 DNA reads TGTGCCAGCGGCGGCAGTGAGCCCCTCTTC.

This clonotype was detected ten times or more. The chain joins TRBV6-5 to TRBJ1-2; D gene unclear. CDR1 and CDR2 (germline): MNHEY, SVGAGI. This CDR3 contains 13 residues. Between the trimmed V and J ends, which lost 5 bases and 8 bases, there was a span of 15 bases. The CDR3 protein is CASSPDGIGGYTF. CDR3 sequence (DNA): TGTGCCAGCAGTCCAGACGGTATCGGGGGCTACACCTTC.

This clonotype was seen many times. The CDR3 nucleotides read TGTGCCCAAAGGGGGCTAGCGGGAGTAAATGAGCAGTTCTTC. The encoded protein is CAQRGLAGVNEQFF. The chain recombines TRBV30 with TRBJ2-1; 10 positions agree with TRBD2. The J segment lost 7 bases and the V segment lost 8 bases, leaving 11 bases of the junction unmatched. The CDR3 is 14 residues long. CDR1 is GTSNPN and CDR2 is SVGIG in the germline V gene (reference sequence).

This clonotype was counted at least ten times. This chain links TRBV6-2 or TRBV6-3 with TRBJ2-2; D might be TRBD1 (5 bases). CDR1 and CDR2 (germline): MNHEY, SVGEGT. The CDR3 totals 16 residues. V lost 5 bases and J 0 bases, leaving 13 bases between the germline ends. Here the CDR3 DNA reads TGTGCCAGCAGTCAGAAAAGGGGCGCGAACACCGGGGAGCTGTTTTTT. Protein sequence: CASSQKRGANTGELFF.

This clonotype was recorded at least ten times. The V call is TRBV7-9, the J call TRBJ1-2, with a possible D match to TRBD1 (5 bases). Trimming stripped 3 bases from V and 0 bases from J, with 14 bases between. The CDR3 consists of 16 residues. CDR1 SEHNR and CDR2 FQNEAQ come from the germline V gene (reference sequence). The CDR3 loop reads CASSFKRQTSNYGYTF. CDR3 in DNA: TGTGCCAGCAGCTTTAAAAGACAGACTTCTAACTATGGCTACACCTTC. The full variable domain, in which reference TRBV7-9 and TRBJ1-2 provide the parts outside the CDR3, is DTGVSQNPRHKITKRGQNVTFRCDPISEHNRLYWYRQTLGQGPEFLTYFQNEAQLEKSRLLSDRFSAERPKGSFSTLEIQRTEQGDSAMYLCASSFKRQTSNYGYTFGSGTRLTVV.